Listed here is a single T cell receptor (beta chain). Its specificity is not known. Produced via immunoSEQ multiplex PCR; TCRdb's table is partial and in-frame only. Here the sample spans 150,000 to 160,000 clones, 65% to 90% being singletons. These data belong to a study of cytomegalovirus exposure and HLA in healthy donors. Broader study findings: Per published reports, the classifier diagnosed cytomegalovirus status with high specificity and sensitivity.

Germline CDR1 is SQVTM and CDR2 is ANQGSEA. V was clipped by 6 bases and J by 1 base; unmatched bases: 10. This CDR3 region has 15 residues. This receptor was obtained from a man aged 18 to 35 in good health and CMV-seropositive. Material for sequencing was PBMCs. The gene calls are TRBV29-1 and TRBJ2-3, with 7 bases fitting TRBD1. The CDR3 DNA sequence: TGCAGCGTCGATGGGTGGACAGGAGGCACAGATACGCAGTATTTT. This sequence encodes CSVDGWTGGTDTQYF.